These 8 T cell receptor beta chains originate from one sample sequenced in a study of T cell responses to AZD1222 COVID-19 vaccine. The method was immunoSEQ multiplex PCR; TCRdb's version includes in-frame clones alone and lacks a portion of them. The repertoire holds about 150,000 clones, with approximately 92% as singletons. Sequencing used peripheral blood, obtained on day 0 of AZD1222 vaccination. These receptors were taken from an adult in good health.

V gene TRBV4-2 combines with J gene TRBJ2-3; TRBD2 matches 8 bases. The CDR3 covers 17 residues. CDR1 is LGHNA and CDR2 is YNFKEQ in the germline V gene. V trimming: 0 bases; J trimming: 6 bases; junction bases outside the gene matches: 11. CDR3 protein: CASSQEGRGGPLDTQYF. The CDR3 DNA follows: TGTGCCAGCAGCCAAGAGGGACGGGGGGGGCCGTTGGATACGCAGTATTTT.

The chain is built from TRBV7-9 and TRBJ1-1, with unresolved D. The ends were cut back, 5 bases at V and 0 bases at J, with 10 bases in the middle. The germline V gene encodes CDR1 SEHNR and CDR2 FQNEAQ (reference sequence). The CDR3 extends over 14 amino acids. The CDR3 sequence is CASSLTTVNTEAFF. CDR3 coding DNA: TGTGCCAGCAGCCTCACGACGGTGAACACTGAAGCTTTCTTT. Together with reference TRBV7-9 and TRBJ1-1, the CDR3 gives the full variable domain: DTGVSQNPRHKITKRGQNVTFRCDPISEHNRLYWYRQTLGQGPEFLTYFQNEAQLEKSRLLSDRFSAERPKGSFSTLEIQRTEQGDSAMYLCASSLTTVNTEAFFGQGTRLTVV.

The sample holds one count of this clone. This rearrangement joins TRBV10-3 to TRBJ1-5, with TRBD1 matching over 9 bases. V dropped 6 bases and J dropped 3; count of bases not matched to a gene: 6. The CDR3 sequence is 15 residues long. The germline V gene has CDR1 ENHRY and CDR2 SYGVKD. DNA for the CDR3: TGTGCCATCAGCGCCGGGACAGGGAACAATCAGCCCCAGCATTTT. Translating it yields CAISAGTGNNQPQHF.

The CDR3 DNA reads TGTGCCAGCAGCCCTCTTCTACGTTATGGCTACACCTTC. Encoded protein: CASSPLLRYGYTF. V gene TRBV3-1 (or the pseudogene TRBV3-2) combines with J gene TRBJ1-2, with D unclear. Germline assignment: CDR1 LGHDT and CDR2 YNNKEL (reference sequence). Deletions cut 4 bases from V and 5 bases from J, with 11 bases between. This CDR3 is built from 13 residues.

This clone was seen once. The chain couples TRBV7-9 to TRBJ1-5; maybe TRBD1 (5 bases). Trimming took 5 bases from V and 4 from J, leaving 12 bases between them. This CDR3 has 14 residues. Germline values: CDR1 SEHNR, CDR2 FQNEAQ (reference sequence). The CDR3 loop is CASSPVTDNQPQHF. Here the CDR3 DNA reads TGTGCCAGCAGCCCCGTGACAGATAATCAGCCCCAGCATTTT. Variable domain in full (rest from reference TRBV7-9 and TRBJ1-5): DTGVSQNPRHKITKRGQNVTFRCDPISEHNRLYWYRQTLGQGPEFLTYFQNEAQLEKSRLLSDRFSAERPKGSFSTLEIQRTEQGDSAMYLCASSPVTDNQPQHFGDGTRLSIL.

The CDR3 loop is CASSIGGPTYNEQFF. The CDR3 DNA reads as TGTGCCAGTAGTATTGGGGGCCCAACCTACAATGAGCAGTTCTTC. The chain combines TRBV19 with TRBJ2-1, with D possibly being TRBD1 (6 bases). From germline, CDR1 is LNHDA and CDR2 SQIVND (reference sequence). The CDR3 extends over 15 amino acids. With 3 bases removed from V and 2 bases from J, the gap between germline ends came to 11 bases.

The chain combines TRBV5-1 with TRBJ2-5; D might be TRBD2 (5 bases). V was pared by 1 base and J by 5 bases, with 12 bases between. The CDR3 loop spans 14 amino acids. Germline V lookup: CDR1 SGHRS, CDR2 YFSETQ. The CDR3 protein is CASSLLPPGETQYF. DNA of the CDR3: TGCGCCAGCAGCTTGTTGCCCCCGGGGGAGACCCAGTACTTC.

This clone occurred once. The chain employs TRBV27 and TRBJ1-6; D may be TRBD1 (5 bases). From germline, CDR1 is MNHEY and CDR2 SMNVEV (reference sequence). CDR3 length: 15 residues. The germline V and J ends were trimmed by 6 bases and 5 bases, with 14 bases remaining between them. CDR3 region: CASRPLLGDNSPLHF. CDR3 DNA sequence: TGTGCCAGCAGACCCCTCTTGGGGGATAATTCACCCCTCCACTTT.